This is a list of T cell receptor beta chains from one sample in a study of blood T cell repertoires in COVID-19. Clones were sequenced by immunoSEQ multiplex PCR, and TCRdb holds only the in-frame ones, with some missing. The repertoire includes 250,000 to 300,000 clones, approximately 86% of them detected once, and just under 1% sits in the top ten. The sequenced sample was PBMCs or T cells enriched from blood (not recorded which). All receptors come from a woman in her twenties or thirties who had recovered from COVID-19. Each CDR3 is given with its conserved first and last residue. A D gene is named only where the DNA matches it firmly. The listing skips clone size in some rows; elsewhere it reads once, few, many or a size class.

clone size: -
D gene: TRBD1
V gene: TRBV9
J gene: TRBJ1-1
CDR3 DNA: TGTGCCAGCAGCGAACTAGACAGGGTATACACTGAAGCTTTCTTT
CDR3 protein: CASSELDRVYTEAFF

clone size: -
D gene: -
V gene: TRBV5-1
J gene: TRBJ1-5
CDR3 DNA: TGCGCCAGCAGCTTACAGGGCCAGAGCAATCAGCCCCAGCATTTT
CDR3 protein: CASSLQGQSNQPQHF

clone size: -
D gene: TRBD1
V gene: TRBV11-3
J gene: TRBJ1-2
CDR3 DNA: TGTGCCAGCAGCCTGGGACAGGGGTCCTTCTATGGCTACACCTTC
CDR3 protein: CASSLGQGSFYGYTF

clone size: -
D gene: -
V gene: TRBV9
J gene: TRBJ1-1
CDR3 DNA: TGTGCCAGCAGCGTAGGACCCGGGACTGAAGCTTTCTTT
CDR3 protein: CASSVGPGTEAFF

clone size: -
D gene: -
V gene: TRBV19
J gene: TRBJ1-1
CDR3 DNA: TGTGCCAGTAGTAGGCAGGGTGCCGCCTTGAACACTGAAGCTTTCTTT
CDR3 protein: CASSRQGAALNTEAFF

clone size: -
D gene: TRBD2
V gene: TRBV27
J gene: TRBJ2-7
CDR3 DNA: TGTGCCAGCAGTTTAAACGCTCGGGGGGGGGTCCCCTACGAGCAGTACTTC
CDR3 protein: CASSLNARGGVPYEQYF

clone size: -
D gene: TRBD2
V gene: TRBV15
J gene: TRBJ2-1
CDR3 DNA: TGTGCCACCAGCAGAGGACGGGGGGGCCGATACAATGAGCAGTTCTTC
CDR3 protein: CATSRGRGGRYNEQFF

clone size: once
D gene: TRBD2
V gene: TRBV2
J gene: TRBJ2-1
CDR3 DNA: TGTGCCAGCACGGGGACTAGCGGGAGGGCCATCTACAATGAGCAGTTCTTC
CDR3 protein: CASTGTSGRAIYNEQFF

clone size: -
D gene: TRBD1
V gene: TRBV5-3
J gene: TRBJ1-6
CDR3 DNA: TGTGCCAGAAGCTTAGTAGGGACAGGGCTAATAGATTATAATTCACCCCTCCACTTT
CDR3 protein: CARSLVGTGLIDYNSPLHF

clone size: -
D gene: TRBD2
V gene: TRBV13
J gene: TRBJ2-3
CDR3 DNA: TGTGCCAGCAGCTTTGGGCGGGGGGGCCGACGCACAGATACGCAGTATTTT
CDR3 protein: CASSFGRGGRRTDTQYF

clone size: -
D gene: -
V gene: TRBV9
J gene: TRBJ2-5
CDR3 DNA: TGTGCCAGCAGCGTGTCGACTACGTCCCAAGAGACCCAGTACTTC
CDR3 protein: CASSVSTTSQETQYF

clone size: -
D gene: TRBD1
V gene: TRBV3-1/TRBV3-2
J gene: TRBJ1-2
CDR3 DNA: TGTGCCAGCAGCCAAGCTCGCCCAGGGGGTACGGGCTACACCTTC
CDR3 protein: CASSQARPGGTGYTF

clone size: -
D gene: -
V gene: TRBV7-2
J gene: TRBJ1-4
CDR3 DNA: TGTGCCAGCAGCCCGGGTGGTTCTAATAAAAAACTGTTTTTT
CDR3 protein: CASSPGGSNKKLFF

clone size: -
D gene: -
V gene: TRBV7-8
J gene: TRBJ2-1
CDR3 DNA: TGTGCCAGCAGTCAAGACCTAGCAAGGAATGAGCAGTTCTTC
CDR3 protein: CASSQDLARNEQFF

clone size: -
D gene: -
V gene: TRBV11-2
J gene: TRBJ1-2
CDR3 DNA: TGTGCCAGCAGCTCGGTTGGGCGGGGGCATGGCTACACCTTC
CDR3 protein: CASSSVGRGHGYTF

clone size: -
D gene: TRBD2
V gene: TRBV10-3
J gene: TRBJ2-3
CDR3 DNA: TGTGCCACCTCGGGGCTAGCGGGGGCGATCACAGATACGCAGTATTTT
CDR3 protein: CATSGLAGAITDTQYF

clone size: -
D gene: TRBD1
V gene: TRBV7-9
J gene: TRBJ1-2
CDR3 DNA: TGTGCCAGCAGCTTATCGGCCGTGGACAGGGCGAATGGCTACACCTTC
CDR3 protein: CASSLSAVDRANGYTF

clone size: -
D gene: TRBD1
V gene: TRBV5-4
J gene: TRBJ2-5
CDR3 DNA: TGTGCCAGCAGCCCGGACAGGGGCCAAGAGACCCAGTACTTC
CDR3 protein: CASSPDRGQETQYF

clone size: -
D gene: -
V gene: TRBV19
J gene: TRBJ1-1
CDR3 DNA: TGTGCCAGTAGTATTGGAATAATTCTGGGAGGCACTGAAGCTTTCTTT
CDR3 protein: CASSIGIILGGTEAFF

clone size: -
D gene: TRBD2
V gene: TRBV27
J gene: TRBJ2-3
CDR3 DNA: TGTGCCAGCAGTTCCCCGGGACTAGCGGCATACAGCACAGATACGCAGTATTTT
CDR3 protein: CASSSPGLAAYSTDTQYF

clone size: once
D gene: -
V gene: TRBV6-5
J gene: TRBJ2-6
CDR3 DNA: TGTGCCAGCACCACAGGGACCGGGGCCAACGTCCTGACTTTC
CDR3 protein: CASTTGTGANVLTF

clone size: -
D gene: TRBD1
V gene: TRBV5-8
J gene: TRBJ1-1
CDR3 DNA: TGTGCCAGCAGCTTGGGGGACAGGGTCACTGAAGCTTTCTTT
CDR3 protein: CASSLGDRVTEAFF

clone size: -
D gene: -
V gene: TRBV5-4
J gene: TRBJ1-2
CDR3 DNA: TGTGCCAGCAGCCCCCCCGCACCGGAAAAATGGGCTGGCTACACCTTC
CDR3 protein: CASSPPAPEKWAGYTF

clone size: -
D gene: -
V gene: TRBV18
J gene: TRBJ2-1
CDR3 DNA: TGTGCCAGCTCATTAGGGGCAGACTCCTACAATGAGCAGTTCTTC
CDR3 protein: CASSLGADSYNEQFF